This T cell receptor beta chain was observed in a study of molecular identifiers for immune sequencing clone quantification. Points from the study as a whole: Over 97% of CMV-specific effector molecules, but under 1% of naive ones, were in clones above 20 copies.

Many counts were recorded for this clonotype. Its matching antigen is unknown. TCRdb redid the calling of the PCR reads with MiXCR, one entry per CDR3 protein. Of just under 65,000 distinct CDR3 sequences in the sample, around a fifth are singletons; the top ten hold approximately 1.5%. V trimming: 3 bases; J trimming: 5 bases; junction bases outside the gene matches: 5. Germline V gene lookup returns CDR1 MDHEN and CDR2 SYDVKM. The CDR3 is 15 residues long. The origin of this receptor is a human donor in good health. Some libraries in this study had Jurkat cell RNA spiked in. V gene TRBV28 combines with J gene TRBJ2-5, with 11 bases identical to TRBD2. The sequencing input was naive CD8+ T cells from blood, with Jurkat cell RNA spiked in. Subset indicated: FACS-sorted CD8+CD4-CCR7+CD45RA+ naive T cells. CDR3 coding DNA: TGTGCCAGCAGTTTCACTAGCGGGAGTGGCGAGACCCAGTACTTC. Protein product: CASSFTSGSGETQYF.